Shown below are 25 T cell receptor beta chains from a single sample sequenced in a study of blood T cell repertoires in COVID-19. Clones were read by immunoSEQ multiplex PCR, and TCRdb kept only the in-frame ones, dropping some. In the table there are about 62,000 clones, 80% to 90% of which are singletons. The sequenced material came from peripheral blood. These receptors all stem from an older woman with COVID-19, enrolled during active disease.

This clone was detected only once. The chain carries TRBV4-1 and TRBJ2-7; 12 bases fit TRBD1. The trim removed 4 bases at V and 6 bases at J, leaving 19 bases unmatched. In germline, CDR1 is MGHRA, CDR2 YSYEKL. The CDR3 sequence is 19 residues long. For the CDR3, the DNA is TGCGCCAGCAGCCCCCGGGGACAGGGGGCAGGTAGCGGGACGTCCGAGCAGTACTTC. This codes for CASSPRGQGAGSGTSEQYF.

CDR3 DNA: TGCGCCAGCAGCCTTCGGACAGATCTGGATGAGCCCCAGCATTTT. Amino acids: CASSLRTDLDEPQHF. The gene calls are TRBV4-1 and TRBJ1-5; D is perhaps TRBD1 (6 bases). The V and J ends lost 4 bases and 8 bases respectively, with 18 bases between them. Germline loops: CDR1 MGHRA, CDR2 YSYEKL. The CDR3 extends over 15 amino acids.

The V gene is TRBV3-1 (or the pseudogene TRBV3-2), the J gene TRBJ2-3, with 10 bases that match TRBD2. This CDR3 region has 17 residues. V gave up 0 bases and J gave up 4 bases; unmatched junction bases: 7. Germline V lookup: CDR1 LGHDT, CDR2 YNNKEL (reference sequence). The chain's CDR3 is CASSQESGRAQADTQYF. The DNA of the CDR3 is TGTGCCAGCAGCCAAGAAAGCGGGAGGGCCCAAGCAGATACGCAGTATTTT.

V and J are TRBV19 and TRBJ2-7; TRBD2 matches at 12 bases. This CDR3 spans 15 amino acids. J lost 6 bases, V lost 10 bases, and 13 bases had no gene match. Germline loops: CDR1 LNHDA, CDR2 SQIVND (reference sequence). The CDR3 DNA sequence: TGTGCCACCACTTCGCGACTAGCGGGAGAGCGCGAGCAGTACTTC. Its translation is CATTSRLAGEREQYF.

This sequence joins TRBV19 and TRBJ1-5; the D is unclear. Germline V gene data show CDR1 as LNHDA and CDR2 as SQIVND (reference sequence). Trimming left V 3 bases short and J 4 bases short, with 13 bases between. The CDR3 covers 15 residues. CDR3 region: CASSIVGGRNQPQHF. The CDR3 region has the DNA TGTGCCAGTAGTATTGTGGGAGGGAGGAATCAGCCCCAGCATTTT.

The J gene is TRBJ1-2, the V gene TRBV29-1; D might be TRBD1 (5 bases). Germline CDR1 SQVTM, CDR2 ANQGSEA. V dropped 4 bases and J dropped 4 bases, with 13 bases sitting between them. The CDR3 runs to 13 residues. The CDR3 is CSVVGGGGYGYTF. The CDR3, as DNA: TGCAGCGTTGTTGGGGGAGGAGGCTATGGCTACACCTTC.

This clone was recorded once. The V call is TRBV25-1, the J call TRBJ1-6, with no clear D. V lost 3 bases, J lost 7 bases, and 13 bases lay in between. Germline V gene data show CDR1 as MGHDK and CDR2 as SYGVNS. The CDR3 consists of 15 residues. The DNA for the CDR3 is TGTGCCAGCAGTGATTCGAGACAAAGGAATTCACCCCTCCACTTT. Translated: CASSDSRQRNSPLHF.

CDR3 sequence: CASSLDRGRDEKLFF. CDR3 nucleotides: TGTGCCAGCAGCTTGGACAGGGGGCGGGATGAAAAACTGTTTTTT. This chain uses TRBV5-4 with TRBJ1-4; TRBD1 matches at 9 bases. CDR3 length: 15 amino acids. In germline, CDR1 is SGHNT, CDR2 YYREEE (reference sequence). The V segment lost 0 bases and the J segment 6 bases; nucleotides outside the gene matches: 3.

This chain uses TRBV24-1 with TRBJ1-5; TRBD1 aligns across 9 bases. V gave up 12 bases and J gave up 5 bases; unmatched junction bases: 22. Germline loops: CDR1 KGHDR, CDR2 SFDVKD. The CDR3 length is 18 residues. CDR3 in DNA: TGTGCCTCCCCCGGGCGGGGACAGGGTGATTTCGGGGATCAGCCCCAGCATTTT. The encoded protein is CASPGRGQGDFGDQPQHF.

The chain uses TRBV19 and TRBJ2-3; 8 positions agree with TRBD1. After removal of 7 bases from V and 0 bases from J, the junction contained 12 bases not matched to a gene. The CDR3 sequence is 17 residues long. Per germline, CDR1 LNHDA and CDR2 SQIVND (reference sequence). CDR3 DNA sequence: TGTGCCAGTAAACTATACCCCGGACAGGGAAGCACAGATACGCAGTATTTT. Protein product: CASKLYPGQGSTDTQYF.

This chain uses TRBV6-5 with TRBJ1-2; TRBD1 aligns across 8 bases. The CDR3 is made up of 15 amino acids. V lost 3 bases, J lost 5 bases, and 8 bases stayed unmatched. The germline gives CDR1 MNHEY, CDR2 SVGAGI. The CDR3 protein is CASSYRTGGGYGYTF. CDR3 in DNA: TGTGCCAGCAGTTATCGTACAGGGGGAGGGTATGGCTACACCTTC.

The chain uses TRBV6-5 and TRBJ2-2; TRBD1 aligns across 9 bases. Germline V gives CDR1 MNHEY, CDR2 SVGAGI. V was clipped by 8 bases and J by 6 bases; unmatched bases: 10. The CDR3 totals 15 residues. CDR3 region: CASVNNRGRAGELFF. CDR3 sequence (DNA): TGTGCCAGCGTAAATAACAGGGGGCGGGCCGGGGAGCTGTTTTTT.

The chain carries TRBV5-3 and TRBJ1-5; 8 bases fit TRBD1. TRBV5-3 is an ORF; its function is uncertain. Trimming took 0 bases from V and 3 from J; bases not matched to a gene: 5. This CDR3 is built from 16 residues. CDR3 coding DNA: TGTGCCAGAAGCTTGGGAGTCAGGGGGCACAATCAGCCCCAGCATTTT. Protein sequence: CARSLGVRGHNQPQHF.

The chain recombines TRBV19 with TRBJ1-1; a possible D gene is TRBD1 (5 bases). The CDR3 has 16 amino acids. The ends were cut back, 5 bases at V and 3 bases at J, with 19 bases in the middle. Germline CDR1 is LNHDA and CDR2 is SQIVND (reference sequence). This CDR3 is CASSREPGPGDTEAFF. The CDR3 DNA follows: TGTGCCAGTAGTCGGGAGCCGGGACCCGGAGACACTGAAGCTTTCTTT.

This clone was seen only once. This CDR3 is CASSQNSGRAGNTQYF. The DNA of the CDR3 is TGCGCCAGCAGCCAAAATAGCGGGAGGGCCGGCAATACGCAGTATTTT. The V call is TRBV5-1, the J call TRBJ2-3; 11 bases match TRBD2. The CDR3 totals 16 residues. Germline V gene sequence: CDR1 SGHRS, CDR2 YFSETQ. V lost 4 bases to trimming and J lost 7 bases; unmatched junction nucleotides: 11.

The rearrangement links TRBV27 to TRBJ1-6; 9 bases map to TRBD1. The V and J ends lost 3 bases and 8 bases, in that order; junction bases with no gene match: 5. Germline-derived CDR1 and CDR2 are MNHEY and SMNVEV (reference sequence). The CDR3 has 15 amino acids. The CDR3 DNA reads as TGTGCCAGCAGTTTGGGACAGGGAATACATTCACCCCTCCACTTT. Its translation: CASSLGQGIHSPLHF.

In DNA, the CDR3 is TGTGCCAGCTCACCACCGTCCCAGTCTAGGGAGACCCAGTACTTC. This codes for CASSPPSQSRETQYF. The chain couples TRBV18 to TRBJ2-5; D is undetermined. Trimming stripped 0 bases from V and 5 bases from J, with 13 bases between. The length of the CDR3 is 15 residues. CDR1 and CDR2 (germline): KGHSH, LQKENI.

This chain joins TRBV14 and TRBJ1-4; D is possibly TRBD1 (6 bases). V shed 4 bases and J shed 8 bases, with 14 bases lying between them. The CDR3 extends over 14 amino acids. The germline CDR1 and CDR2 sequences are SGHDN and FVKESK. DNA for the CDR3: TGTGCCAGCAGCCTACAGGGCACAACCGAAAAACTGTTTTTT. It translates to CASSLQGTTEKLFF.

The J gene is TRBJ1-2, the V gene TRBV5-1; 7 bases match TRBD1. Germline-derived CDR1 and CDR2 are SGHRS and YFSETQ. V gave up 0 bases and J gave up 5 bases; unmatched junction bases: 4. CDR3 length: 14 residues. The CDR3 region has the DNA TGCGCCAGCAGCTTGGGGCAGGGGGATTATGGCTACACCTTC. It yields the protein CASSLGQGDYGYTF.

The table lists this clone with a few counts. The chain joins TRBV7-2 to TRBJ1-5; 9 bases agree with TRBD1. Unmatched junction bases numbered 3, after V lost 6 bases and J lost 6 bases. In germline, CDR1 is SGHTA, CDR2 FQGNSA. The CDR3 spans 13 residues. As DNA, the CDR3 is TGTGCCAGCAGGGGGACAGGGTCTCAGCCCCAGCATTTT. Translating gives CASRGTGSQPQHF.

This clone appeared a few times. Here the CDR3 DNA reads TGCGCCAGCAGCTTTGACAGATGGACTGAAGCTTTCTTT. Translating gives CASSFDRWTEAFF. This chain connects TRBV5-1 to TRBJ1-1; D perhaps matches TRBD1 (5 bases). CDR1 SGHRS and CDR2 YFSETQ come from the germline V gene. V was pared by 2 bases and J by 5 bases, with 10 bases between. The CDR3 consists of 13 residues. Combining the CDR3 with reference TRBV5-1 and TRBJ1-1 gives the whole variable domain KAGVTQTPRYLIKTRGQQVTLSCSPISGHRSVSWYQQTPGQGLQFLFEYFSETQRNKGNFPGRFSGRQFSNSRSEMNVSTLELGDSALYLCASSFDRWTEAFFGQGTRLTVV.

The J gene is TRBJ1-6, the V gene TRBV7-2, with D unresolved. Per germline, CDR1 SGHTA and CDR2 FQGNSA. CDR3 length: 12 residues. V lost 3 bases, J lost 7 bases, and 4 bases lay in between. The CDR3 protein is CASSFPNSPLHF. The CDR3 DNA reads TGTGCCAGCAGCTTTCCGAATTCACCCCTCCACTTT.

The rearrangement joins TRBV7-6 to TRBJ1-2; 9 nucleotides line up with TRBD1. Per germline, CDR1 SGHVS and CDR2 FNYEAQ. The CDR3 is made up of 17 amino acids. J was trimmed by 7 bases and V by 0 bases; bases with no gene match: 12. The DNA for the CDR3 is TGTGCCAGCAGCTTAGCCCCGCAAACAGGGGGCGCGGGTGGCTACACCTTC. This sequence encodes CASSLAPQTGGAGGYTF.

The rearrangement links TRBV7-2 to TRBJ1-3; 7 bases are a match to TRBD1. V was pared by 6 bases and J by 0 bases, with 11 bases of the junction left unmatched. This CDR3 is 17 amino acids long. Germline loops: CDR1 SGHTA, CDR2 FQGNSA. CDR3 in DNA: TGTGCCAGCAGTCAGAACAGGGGCGGATTCTCTGGAAACACCATATATTTT. Its translation: CASSQNRGGFSGNTIYF.

The table lists this clone with a count of one. The rearrangement links TRBV14 to TRBJ1-6; a possible D gene is TRBD1 (5 bases). Trimming took off 1 base at V and 7 bases at J, with 8 bases between the two ends. Germline V gene sequence: CDR1 SGHDN, CDR2 FVKESK. The CDR3 length is 14 residues. In DNA form, the CDR3 reads TGTGCCAGCAGCCAAGTGCAGGGAAATTCACCCCTCCACTTT. Translated, it gives CASSQVQGNSPLHF.